These 27 T cell receptor beta chains were all obtained from the same sample, sequenced in a study of cytomegalovirus exposure and HLA in healthy donors. The PCR contained 60 Vbeta and 13 Jbeta primers. TCRdb's table, derived via immunoSEQ multiplex PCR, lists solely in-frame clones and lacks some. The sample yields over 80,000 clones, around 85% seen once. Sequenced material: PBMCs. Source of these receptors: a man aged 35 to 55 in good health and CMV-seropositive.

The chain employs TRBV28 and TRBJ1-2, with TRBD1 matching 7 bases. The germline V gene encodes CDR1 MDHEN and CDR2 SYDVKM. Germline trimming cut 4 bases from V and 4 bases from J; bases unmatched to any gene: 12. The CDR3 sequence is 16 residues long. The CDR3 coding sequence is TGTGCCAGCAGTTACGACCCAGACAGGGCGAGCTATGGCTACACCTTC. Its protein is CASSYDPDRASYGYTF.

The chain is built from TRBV2 and TRBJ2-7; 9 bases match TRBD2. The CDR3 contains 17 residues. V lost 8 bases and J lost 0; bases outside the gene matches: 14. The germline V gene has CDR1 SNHLY and CDR2 FYNNEI. The CDR3 loop reads CASAKESGRPSSYEQYF. CDR3 in DNA: TGTGCCAGCGCGAAGGAAAGCGGGAGGCCGAGCTCCTACGAGCAGTACTTC. The whole variable domain, filled in from reference TRBV2 and TRBJ2-7, reads EPEVTQTPSHQVTQMGQEVILRCVPISNHLYFYWYRQILGQKVEFLVSFYNNEISEKSEIFDDQFSVERPDGSNFTLKIRSTKLEDSAMYFCASAKESGRPSSYEQYFGPGTRLTVT.

V is TRBV2 and J is TRBJ1-1; 8 positions agree with TRBD1. This CDR3 comprises 16 residues. Germline CDR1 SNHLY, CDR2 FYNNEI. With 7 bases clipped from V and 9 bases from J, the junction kept 19 bases outside the gene matches. CDR3: CASKAGQGIPSSQAFF. In DNA form, the CDR3 reads TGTGCCAGCAAAGCAGGACAGGGCATTCCAAGCTCCCAAGCTTTCTTT.

The V and J genes are TRBV10-1 and TRBJ2-5, with TRBD1 identical over 7 bases. J gave up 9 bases and V 7 bases, and 11 bases lay outside the gene matches. The CDR3 is made up of 13 amino acids. Germline CDR1 reads WNHNN; CDR2 reads SYGVQD (reference sequence). The CDR3 bases are TGCGCCAGCACCCCGGACAGGTTGGGGCCCCAGTACTTC. Translated: CASTPDRLGPQYF.

The chain carries TRBV7-8 and TRBJ2-3; D is perhaps TRBD2 (6 bases). The CDR3 has 16 residues. Trimming left V 0 bases short and J 2 bases short, with 12 bases between. Germline CDR1 SGHVS, CDR2 FQNEAQ. The CDR3 nucleotides read TGTGCCAGCAGCTTAGCGGTTGGCGGGGCCACAGATACGCAGTATTTT. Its translation: CASSLAVGGATDTQYF.

This chain uses TRBV6-5 with TRBJ2-5; TRBD1 aligns across 9 bases. The CDR3 loop spans 16 amino acids. The germline CDR1 and CDR2 sequences are MNHEY and SVGAGI. Trimming removed 4 bases from V and 5 bases from J; junction bases left unmatched: 11. The CDR3: CASSLYTGTGRETQYF. CDR3 DNA: TGTGCCAGCAGTTTATACACCGGGACAGGGAGGGAGACCCAGTACTTC.

The chain employs TRBV18 and TRBJ2-7; 8 bases are a match to TRBD1. Germline V gives CDR1 KGHSH, CDR2 LQKENI. This CDR3 contains 14 residues. The V and J ends lost 4 bases and 4 bases, in that order; junction bases with no gene match: 6. CDR3 amino acids: CASSRRQGPYEQYF. As DNA, the CDR3 is TGTGCCAGCTCACGACGACAGGGGCCGTACGAGCAGTACTTC.

The table lists this clone with a count of one. The chain combines TRBV7-9 with TRBJ1-1, with no clear D. V was clipped by 1 base and J by 2 bases, with 5 bases between them. Germline CDR1 is SEHNR and CDR2 is FQNEAQ (reference sequence). The CDR3 contains 13 residues. CDR3 in DNA: TGTGCCAGCAGCTTAGTAGCAAACACTGAAGCTTTCTTT. Its protein is CASSLVANTEAFF.

V and J are TRBV6-1 and TRBJ1-1; TRBD1 matches at 8 bases. J gave up 6 bases and V 6 bases, and 9 bases lay outside the gene matches. Germline CDR1 reads MNHNS; CDR2 reads SASEGT. The CDR3 is 14 residues long. Here the CDR3 DNA reads TGTGCCAGCAGACCCGGACAGGGTAGTTCTGAAGCTTTCTTT. This translates into CASRPGQGSSEAFF.

The chain links TRBV5-8 to TRBJ1-2, with D perhaps matching TRBD1 (5 bases). V was cut by 2 bases and J by 4 bases, with 15 bases left in between. Germline V gene sequence: CDR1 SGHTS, CDR2 YDEGEE. The CDR3 length is 15 residues. The CDR3 DNA follows: TGTGCCAGCAGCTTTCCGGTGACAGCTATCTATGGCTACACCTTC. It codes for CASSFPVTAIYGYTF.

This clone was counted a few times. The chain uses TRBV7-6 and TRBJ1-2; D unclear. From germline, CDR1 is SGHVS and CDR2 FNYEAQ. There are 16 residues in the CDR3. V lost 0 bases to trimming and J lost 4 bases, with 15 bases between them. The CDR3 region has the DNA TGTGCCAGCAGCTTAGCTGACACTGCCGCTATCTATGGCTACACCTTC. It specifies CASSLADTAAIYGYTF.

The CDR3 sequence: CASSVGSSGNTGELFF. The CDR3 coding sequence is TGTGCCAGCAGCGTAGGGAGTAGCGGGAACACCGGGGAGCTGTTTTTT. This rearrangement joins TRBV9 to TRBJ2-2; a weak D match, TRBD2 (6 bases). V lost 0 bases, J lost 1 base, and 10 bases lay in between. The CDR3 length is 16 residues. CDR1 is SGDLS and CDR2 is YYNGEE in the germline V gene.

The chain carries TRBV30 and TRBJ1-1; D unclear. Deletions cut 1 base from V and 2 bases from J, with 5 bases between. Germline CDR1 is GTSNPN and CDR2 is SVGIG (reference sequence). The CDR3 is 12 amino acids. CDR3 sequence: CAWSAGNTEAFF. The CDR3 DNA reads TGTGCCTGGAGTGCAGGTAACACTGAAGCTTTCTTT.

The V gene is TRBV9, the J gene TRBJ1-2; TRBD1 aligns across 9 bases. Trimming took 3 bases from V and 8 from J; bases not matched to a gene: 8. This CDR3 is 14 amino acids long. The germline CDR1 and CDR2 sequences are SGDLS and YYNGEE. CDR3 amino acids: CASSATGGAGGYTF. CDR3 coding DNA: TGTGCCAGCAGCGCCACAGGGGGCGCGGGGGGCTACACCTTC.

In its sample, this clone was seen a few times. The chain is built from TRBV5-4 and TRBJ2-1, with D possibly matching TRBD1 (5 bases). The CDR3 contains 12 residues. The V end was cut by 0 bases, the J end by 8 bases, with 6 bases between. Germline-derived CDR1 and CDR2 are SGHNT and YYREEE (reference sequence). The CDR3 protein is CASSLARDEQFF. DNA for the CDR3: TGTGCCAGCAGCTTGGCCAGGGATGAGCAGTTCTTC.

The CDR3 nucleotides read TGTGCCAGCAGCCCGGACAGGAACACCGGGGAGCTGTTTTTT. It specifies CASSPDRNTGELFF. V is TRBV7-9 and J is TRBJ2-2, with D perhaps TRBD1 (6 bases). This CDR3 contains 14 residues. The V end lost 5 bases, the J end lost 1 base, and 8 bases lay between the germline ends. From germline, CDR1 is SEHNR and CDR2 FQNEAQ (reference sequence).

The chain joins TRBV30 to TRBJ2-7; D remains ambiguous. The CDR3 spans 12 residues. Germline lookup yields CDR1 GTSNPN and CDR2 SVGIG (reference sequence). Trimming stripped 5 bases from V and 2 bases from J, with 10 bases between. CDR3 coding DNA: TGTGCCTGGCGGTCAGGTGCCTACGAGCAGTACTTC. Its protein is CAWRSGAYEQYF.

This chain links TRBV7-2 with TRBJ1-5; 7 positions match TRBD1. The CDR3 loop spans 15 amino acids. With V trimmed by 5 bases and J by 6 bases, 10 bases remained unmatched. Germline CDR1 reads SGHTA; CDR2 reads FQGNSA. DNA for the CDR3: TGTGCCAGCAGCCCTCAAACAGGGGTGAGTCAGCCCCAGCATTTT. This sequence encodes CASSPQTGVSQPQHF.

The chain has TRBV4-1 and TRBJ2-5; a weak D match, TRBD1 (7 bases). The CDR3 covers 17 residues. Deletions cut 1 base from V and 1 base from J, with 16 bases between. Germline CDR1 reads MGHRA; CDR2 reads YSYEKL. CDR3 sequence (DNA): TGCGCCAGCAGCCAAGGACCGACAGGGACTTTCCAAGAGACCCAGTACTTC. Amino acids: CASSQGPTGTFQETQYF.

V usage is TRBV7-9 and J usage is TRBJ2-7; no definite D call. This CDR3 region has 12 residues. The V and J ends lost 4 bases and 3 bases respectively, with 7 bases between them. The V gene's germline CDR1 is SEHNR and CDR2 FQNEAQ (reference sequence). The CDR3 here is CASSSSIYEQYF. For the CDR3, the DNA is TGTGCCAGCAGCTCATCCATCTACGAGCAGTACTTC. Drawing the rest from reference TRBV7-9 and TRBJ2-7, the complete variable domain is DTGVSQNPRHKITKRGQNVTFRCDPISEHNRLYWYRQTLGQGPEFLTYFQNEAQLEKSRLLSDRFSAERPKGSFSTLEIQRTEQGDSAMYLCASSSSIYEQYFGPGTRLTVT.

The chain recombines TRBV18 with TRBJ2-7, with D possibly TRBD2 on 7 matching bases. The V end was cut by 0 bases, the J end by 6 bases, with 18 bases between. CDR1 is KGHSH, CDR2 LQKENI, per germline. The CDR3 is 16 residues long. CDR3 DNA: TGTGCCAGCTCACCACCCGGCGCGGGAGCAGGGGTCGAGCAGTACTTC. It specifies CASSPPGAGAGVEQYF.

The rearrangement joins TRBV11-3 to TRBJ2-2; TRBD1 is a possible D gene (6 bases). From germline, CDR1 is SGHNT and CDR2 YENEEA. The CDR3 has 14 residues. V shed 6 bases and J shed 7 bases, with 15 bases lying between them. CDR3 coding DNA: TGTGCCAGCAGAGTACAGGGTAATGGCGGGGAGCTGTTTTTT. This gives the protein CASRVQGNGGELFF.

The V and J genes are TRBV4-1 and TRBJ2-7; 9 nucleotides agree with TRBD1. The germline V gene encodes CDR1 MGHRA and CDR2 YSYEKL. The CDR3 has 14 amino acids. Trimming took 3 bases from V and 2 from J; bases not matched to a gene: 2. The CDR3 region is CASSHRDRAYEQYF. The DNA of the CDR3 is TGCGCCAGCAGCCACAGGGACAGGGCCTACGAGCAGTACTTC.

The chain couples TRBV2 to TRBJ1-1; TRBD1 matches at 7 bases. CDR3 length: 13 residues. V was pared by 6 bases and J by 5 bases, with 6 bases of the junction left unmatched. The V gene's germline CDR1 is SNHLY and CDR2 FYNNEI. CDR3 residues: CASRDRARTEAFF. The CDR3 DNA reads as TGTGCCAGCAGAGACAGGGCGAGGACTGAAGCTTTCTTT.

The CDR3 nucleotides read TGTGCCAGTAACAGGGGACATAATGAAAAACTGTTTTTT. Translated, it gives CASNRGHNEKLFF. The rearrangement joins TRBV7-2 to TRBJ1-4, with 7 bases identical to TRBD1. Germline trimming cut 9 bases from V and 4 bases from J; bases unmatched to any gene: 5. Germline V lookup: CDR1 SGHTA, CDR2 FQGNSA. This CDR3 is 13 amino acids long.

This chain connects TRBV19 to TRBJ2-7, with 13 nucleotides matching TRBD2. J was trimmed by 3 bases and V by 5 bases; bases with no gene match: 4. The CDR3 sequence is 15 residues long. Germline assignment: CDR1 LNHDA and CDR2 SQIVND (reference sequence). The DNA of the CDR3 is TGTGCCAGTAGTTTACTAGCGGGAGGGCTCTACGAGCAGTACTTC. Amino acids: CASSLLAGGLYEQYF.

This clone was found a few times. The CDR3 coding sequence is TGCGCCAGCATGGGCGATTCCTACAATGAGCAGTTCTTC. Its translation is CASMGDSYNEQFF. The rearrangement joins TRBV5-1 to TRBJ2-1; D is uncertain. CDR1 and CDR2 (germline): SGHRS, YFSETQ. Trimming stripped 6 bases from V and 1 base from J, with 8 bases between. This CDR3 is 13 amino acids long.